This T cell receptor (beta chain) derives from a study of shared clonotypes between healthy human individuals. Each sorted subset replicate got 200 ng genomic DNA, 25,000 to 30,000 genomes. Clones were sequenced by immunoSEQ multiplex PCR, and TCRdb holds only the in-frame ones, with some missing. This sample carries 2 million to 2.5 million clones, roughly 93% of them seen once, and the ten largest clones take 0.39%. Adult donors, all healthy and HIV-negative, had no recent acute infections or vaccinations. The TCR comes from a man in his late teens or twenties in good health. Some clones in this sample may be carry-over from other donors' samples. The sequenced sample consisted of naive CD4+ T cells from PBMCs. Subset meaning: CD45RA+ positively selected.

This CDR3 reads CASTSGSGYTF. The CDR3 DNA reads TGTGCCAGCACTTCAGGGTCTGGCTACACCTTC. The rearrangement joins TRBV6-6 to TRBJ1-2; maybe TRBD1 (5 bases). CDR1 is MNHNY and CDR2 is SVGAGI in the germline V gene (reference sequence). Trimming pared 7 bases from V and 7 bases from J, leaving 10 bases between. This CDR3 comprises 11 residues.